This section outlines one T cell receptor beta chain sequence together with its context. This CDR3 region has 14 residues. Germline CDR1 is SGHTA and CDR2 is FQGNSA. The junction had 7 bases not matched to a gene; V was cut back by 10 bases and J by 1 base. Study processing details: Amplification of reference gene primers was used by the study to estimate nucleated cell counts. Here immunoSEQ multiplex PCR was the method, and the copy in TCRdb shows in-frame clones only, minus some. That table gives V, J and clone size, and the DNA gave D and trimming. Here the sample spans about 240,000 clones, roughly four fifths being singletons. This entry belongs to a study of blood T cell repertoires in COVID-19. Looking at the study overall: The cDNA or gDNA used as material had been derived from T cells, B-cell-depleted T cells, or PBMCs.

The receptor comes from a woman of 80 years or more with COVID-19, enrolled during active disease. This chain links TRBV7-2 with TRBJ2-3; 8 nucleotides line up with TRBD2. Sequenced sample: peripheral blood. The CDR3 DNA is TGTGCCACCGCGCGCGGGGGGCGCACAGATACGCAGTATTTT. Its translation is CATARGGRTDTQYF. Filled out from reference TRBV7-2 and TRBJ2-3, the complete variable domain reads GAGVSQSPSNKVTEKGKDVELRCDPISGHTALYWYRQSLGQGLEFLIYFQGNSAPDKSGLPSDRFSAERTGGSVSTLTIQRTQQEDSAVYLCATARGGRTDTQYFGPGTRLTVL.